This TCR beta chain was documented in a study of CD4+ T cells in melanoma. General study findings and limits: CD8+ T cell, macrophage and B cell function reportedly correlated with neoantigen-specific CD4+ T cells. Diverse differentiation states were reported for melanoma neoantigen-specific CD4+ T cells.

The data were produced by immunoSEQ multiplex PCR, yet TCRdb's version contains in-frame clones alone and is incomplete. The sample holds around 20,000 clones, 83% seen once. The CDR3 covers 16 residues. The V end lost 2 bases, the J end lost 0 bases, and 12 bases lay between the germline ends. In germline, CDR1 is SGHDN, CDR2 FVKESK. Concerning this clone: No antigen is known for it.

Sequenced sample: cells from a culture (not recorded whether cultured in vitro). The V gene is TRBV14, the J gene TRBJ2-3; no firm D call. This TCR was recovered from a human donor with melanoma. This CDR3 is CASSQPGRSSTDTQYF. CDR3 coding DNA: TGTGCCAGCAGCCAACCCGGACGATCTAGCACAGATACGCAGTATTTT. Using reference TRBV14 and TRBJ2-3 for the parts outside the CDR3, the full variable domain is EAGVTQFPSHSVIEKGQTVTLRCDPISGHDNLYWYRRVMGKEIKFLLHFVKESKQDESGMPNNRFLAERTGGTYSTLKVQPAELEDSGVYFCASSQPGRSSTDTQYFGPGTRLTVL.